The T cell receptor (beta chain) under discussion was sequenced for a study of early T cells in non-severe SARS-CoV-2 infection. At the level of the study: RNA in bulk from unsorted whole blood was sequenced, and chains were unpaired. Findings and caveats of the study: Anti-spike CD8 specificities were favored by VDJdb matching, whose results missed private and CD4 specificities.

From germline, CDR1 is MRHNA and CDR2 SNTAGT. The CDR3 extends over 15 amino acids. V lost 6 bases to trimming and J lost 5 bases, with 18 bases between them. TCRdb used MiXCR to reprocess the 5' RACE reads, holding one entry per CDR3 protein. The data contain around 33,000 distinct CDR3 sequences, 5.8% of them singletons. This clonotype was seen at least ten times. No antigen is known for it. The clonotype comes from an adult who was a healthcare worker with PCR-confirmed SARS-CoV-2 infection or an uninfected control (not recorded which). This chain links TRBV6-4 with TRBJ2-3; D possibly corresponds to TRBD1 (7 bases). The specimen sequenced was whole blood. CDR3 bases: TGTGCCAGCAGGCCGTCAGGGGGAGGCAGAGATACGCAGTATTTT. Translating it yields CASRPSGGGRDTQYF.